This is a list of T cell receptor beta chains from one sample in a study of radiotherapy plus CTLA-4 blockade in lung cancer. Assay: immunoSEQ multiplex PCR; the TCRdb copy retains only in-frame clones and omits some. Here the sample spans more than 65,000 clones, around 83% being singletons. Specimen: peripheral blood, collected from a patient treated with radiotherapy plus ipilimumab. Source of these receptors: a human donor with non-small cell lung cancer who had stable disease on radiotherapy plus ipilimumab. Both conserved end residues are part of each CDR3. A D gene is named only where the DNA matches it firmly. The listing skips clone size in some rows; elsewhere it reads once, few, many or a size class.

v_gene,j_gene,abundance,d_gene,CDR3aa,CDR3nt
TRBV4-2,TRBJ2-3,.,.,CASSQDLRQSTDTQYF,TGTGCCAGCAGCCAAGATTTGCGCCAAAGCACAGATACGCAGTATTTT
TRBV6-4,TRBJ2-3,.,.,CASRRPSDTQYF,TGTGCCAGCAGAAGACCCTCAGATACGCAGTATTTT
TRBV30,TRBJ1-6,.,TRBD1,CAWRGQGFSPLHF,TGTGCCTGGAGGGGACAGGGGTTTTCACCCCTCCACTTT
TRBV7-9,TRBJ2-4,.,.,CASSPPPPQNIQYF,TGTGCCAGCAGCCCCCCTCCCCCCCAAAACATTCAGTACTTC
TRBV30,TRBJ2-5,.,.,CAWRSQGKGETQYF,TGTGCCTGGAGGAGCCAGGGAAAAGGAGAGACCCAGTACTTC
TRBV14,TRBJ2-1,.,.,CASSPEVMTGFSYNEQFF,TGTGCCAGCAGCCCTGAAGTTATGACAGGCTTCTCCTACAATGAGCAGTTCTTC
TRBV6-1,TRBJ1-1,.,.,CASSSTHRGEGLF,TGTGCCAGCAGTTCTACCCATCGGGGGGAAGGGCTCTTT
TRBV28,TRBJ1-5,.,.,CASSLWGRGANQPQHF,TGTGCCAGCAGTTTATGGGGAAGGGGGGCCAATCAGCCCCAGCATTTT
TRBV6-5,TRBJ2-5,.,TRBD2,CASSWGTSGRGETQYF,TGTGCCAGCAGTTGGGGGACTAGCGGACGTGGAGAGACCCAGTACTTC
TRBV29-1,TRBJ2-1,once,.,CSVEVISRNEQFF,TGCAGCGTTGAGGTGATTAGCAGGAATGAGCAGTTCTTC
TRBV4-1,TRBJ2-5,.,.,CASSQTDTQETQYF,TGCGCCAGCAGCCAAACGGACACCCAAGAGACCCAGTACTTC
TRBV7-9,TRBJ1-4,.,.,CASSEPGGGTNEKLFF,TGTGCCAGCAGCGAGCCCGGGGGGGGCACTAATGAAAAACTGTTTTTT
TRBV27,TRBJ2-7,.,.,CASSATPFGPKYF,TGTGCCAGCAGCGCTACACCGTTTGGGCCCAAGTACTTC
TRBV5-6,TRBJ2-6,once,.,CASSRRHSGANVLTF,TGTGCCAGCAGTCGACGGCACTCTGGGGCCAACGTCCTGACTTTC
TRBV18,TRBJ2-1,.,.,CASSPPQTSSYNEQFF,TGTGCCAGCTCACCACCACAGACGAGCTCCTACAATGAGCAGTTCTTC
TRBV5-4,TRBJ1-5,.,.,CASSGGADSNQPQHF,TGTGCCAGCAGCGGGGGAGCTGATAGCAATCAGCCCCAGCATTTT
TRBV7-3,TRBJ2-3,.,TRBD2,CASSRTRVGDTQYF,TGTGCCAGCAGCAGGACTAGAGTGGGAGATACGCAGTATTTT
TRBV30,TRBJ1-5,.,TRBD1,CAWSVDDRVGQPQHF,TGTGCCTGGAGTGTGGATGACAGGGTTGGACAGCCCCAGCATTTT
TRBV7-6,TRBJ2-3,once,TRBD2,CASSLADSGGDTQYF,TGTGCCAGCAGCTTAGCTGATAGCGGGGGTGATACGCAGTATTTT
TRBV25-1,TRBJ1-2,once,TRBD1,CASSERGQGVYGYTF,TGTGCCAGCAGTGAAAGGGGCCAGGGGGTATATGGCTACACCTTC
TRBV5-4,TRBJ2-7,.,TRBD2,CASSLGGRERGEQYF,TGTGCCAGCAGCTTAGGCGGGAGGGAAAGGGGCGAGCAGTACTTC
TRBV15,TRBJ2-1,.,.,CATSRGVGEQFF,TGTGCCACCAGCAGAGGTGTCGGTGAGCAGTTCTTC
TRBV6-1,TRBJ2-3,.,TRBD2,CASSLPGGTQYF,TGTGCCAGCAGTTTGCCGGGGGGTACGCAGTATTTT
TRBV11-2,TRBJ2-1,.,.,CASRIGQSSYNEQFF,TGTGCCAGCAGAATCGGACAGAGCTCCTACAATGAGCAGTTCTTC
TRBV5-5,TRBJ2-5,.,TRBD1,CASSTRDSLPETQYF,TGTGCCAGCAGCACCCGGGACAGTCTACCGGAGACCCAGTACTTC
TRBV11-1,TRBJ1-2,once,.,CASSREVPPNYGYTF,TGTGCCAGCAGCAGGGAGGTGCCTCCGAACTATGGCTACACCTTC